This TCR beta chain was identified in a study of identical twins. General study points: In monozygotic twins, models underestimated the sharing of out-of-frame TCR alpha.

Germline assignment: CDR1 SGHTA and CDR2 FQGNSA. This CDR3 is 14 amino acids long. Between the trimmed V and J ends, which lost 2 bases and 4 bases, there was a span of 11 bases. TCRdb used MiXCR to reprocess the 5' RACE reads, holding one entry per CDR3 protein. The data show 1.5 million to 2 million distinct CDR3 sequences, roughly a third seen once. With regard to this clonotype: No antigen is known for it.

Sequencing was done on a sample of cord blood. This TCR was sampled from a newborn girl in good health. This chain joins TRBV7-2 and TRBJ1-1; possible D gene TRBD1, 5 bases. The CDR3 region is CASSLQHQGTEAFF. The CDR3 region has the DNA TGTGCCAGCAGCTTACAACACCAGGGCACTGAAGCTTTCTTT.